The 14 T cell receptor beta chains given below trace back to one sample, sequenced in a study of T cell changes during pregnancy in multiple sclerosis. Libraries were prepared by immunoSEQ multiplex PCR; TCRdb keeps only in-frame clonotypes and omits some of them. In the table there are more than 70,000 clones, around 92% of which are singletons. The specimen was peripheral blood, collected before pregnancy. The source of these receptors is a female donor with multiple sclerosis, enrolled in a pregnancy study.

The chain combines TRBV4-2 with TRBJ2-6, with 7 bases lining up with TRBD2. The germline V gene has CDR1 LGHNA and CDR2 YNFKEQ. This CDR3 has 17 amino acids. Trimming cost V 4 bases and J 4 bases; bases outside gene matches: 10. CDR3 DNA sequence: TGTGCCAGCAGCCCCCTAGCGGCGGGCCGGGGGGCCAACGTCCTGACTTTC. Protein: CASSPLAAGRGANVLTF.

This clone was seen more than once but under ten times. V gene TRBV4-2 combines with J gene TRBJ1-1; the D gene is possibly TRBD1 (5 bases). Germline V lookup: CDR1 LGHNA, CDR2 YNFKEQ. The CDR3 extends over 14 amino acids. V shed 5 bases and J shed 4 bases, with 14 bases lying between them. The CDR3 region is CASSISGRGTEAFF. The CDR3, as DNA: TGTGCCAGCAGCATCTCGGGGCGGGGCACTGAAGCTTTCTTT.

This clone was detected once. CDR3 region: CAWSVRLDYEQFF. The CDR3 nucleotides read TGTGCCTGGAGTGTACGACTGGACTATGAGCAGTTCTTC. The chain couples TRBV30 to TRBJ2-1; D may be TRBD2 (5 bases). The CDR3 spans 13 residues. Germline V gene sequence: CDR1 GTSNPN, CDR2 SVGIG (reference sequence). The germline V and J ends were trimmed by 0 bases and 8 bases, with 11 bases remaining between them.

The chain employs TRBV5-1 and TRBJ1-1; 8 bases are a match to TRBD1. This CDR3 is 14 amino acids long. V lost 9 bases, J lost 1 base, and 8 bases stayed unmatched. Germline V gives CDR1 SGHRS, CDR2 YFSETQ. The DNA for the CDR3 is TGCGCCACCCGACAGGGGCCGGGGAACACTGAAGCTTTCTTT. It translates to CATRQGPGNTEAFF.

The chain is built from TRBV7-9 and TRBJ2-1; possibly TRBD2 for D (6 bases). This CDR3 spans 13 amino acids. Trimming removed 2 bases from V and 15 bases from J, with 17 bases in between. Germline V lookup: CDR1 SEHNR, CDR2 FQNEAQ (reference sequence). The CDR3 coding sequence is TGTGCCAGCAGCTTACCCGAGCTAGCGATTGCGTTCTTC. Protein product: CASSLPELAIAFF.

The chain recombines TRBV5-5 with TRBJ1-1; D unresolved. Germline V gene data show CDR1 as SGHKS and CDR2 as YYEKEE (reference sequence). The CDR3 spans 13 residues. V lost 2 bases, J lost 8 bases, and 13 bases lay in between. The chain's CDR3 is CASSLGGLEEAFF. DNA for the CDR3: TGTGCCAGCAGCTTAGGAGGCCTTGAGGAAGCTTTCTTT. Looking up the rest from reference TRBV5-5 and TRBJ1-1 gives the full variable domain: DAGVTQSPTHLIKTRGQQVTLRCSPISGHKSVSWYQQVLGQGPQFIFQYYEKEERGRGNFPDRFSARQFPNYSSELNVNALLLGDSALYLCASSLGGLEEAFFGQGTRLTVV.

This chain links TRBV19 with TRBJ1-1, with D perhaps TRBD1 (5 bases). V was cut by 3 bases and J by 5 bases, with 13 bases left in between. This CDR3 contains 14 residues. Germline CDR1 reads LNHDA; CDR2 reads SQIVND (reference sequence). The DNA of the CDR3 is TGTGCCAGTAGTATTAAGGGGCTTGGGACTGAAGCTTTCTTT. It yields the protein CASSIKGLGTEAFF.

CDR3: CASSLAGGPAYEQYF. CDR3 nucleotides: TGTGCCAGCAGCTTGGCGGGAGGGCCAGCCTACGAGCAGTACTTC. J is TRBJ2-7 and V is TRBV5-4; 8 nucleotides align to TRBD2. The ends lost 0 bases at V and 2 bases at J; junction bases unmatched: 4. This CDR3 is built from 15 residues. Per the germline V gene, CDR1 is SGHNT and CDR2 is YYREEE (reference sequence).

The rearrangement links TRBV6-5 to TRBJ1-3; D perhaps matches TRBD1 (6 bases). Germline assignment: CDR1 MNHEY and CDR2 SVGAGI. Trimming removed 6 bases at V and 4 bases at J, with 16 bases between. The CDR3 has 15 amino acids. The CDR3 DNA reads TGTGCCAGCAGCCCCAGGGGTCTGGGAGGAAACACCATATATTTT. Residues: CASSPRGLGGNTIYF.

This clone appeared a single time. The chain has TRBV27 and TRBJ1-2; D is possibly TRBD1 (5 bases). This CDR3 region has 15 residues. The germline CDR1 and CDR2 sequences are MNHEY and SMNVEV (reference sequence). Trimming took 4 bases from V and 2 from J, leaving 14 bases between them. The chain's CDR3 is CASSSTGGGNYGYTF. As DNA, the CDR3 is TGTGCCAGCAGTTCCACGGGGGGTGGAAACTATGGCTACACCTTC.

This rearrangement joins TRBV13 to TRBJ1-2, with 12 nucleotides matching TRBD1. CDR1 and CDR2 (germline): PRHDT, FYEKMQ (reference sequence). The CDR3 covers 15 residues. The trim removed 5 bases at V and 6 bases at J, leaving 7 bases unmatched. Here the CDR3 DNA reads TGTGCCAGCAGCAAGGGACAGGGGGCGATGGATGGCTACACCTTC. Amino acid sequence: CASSKGQGAMDGYTF. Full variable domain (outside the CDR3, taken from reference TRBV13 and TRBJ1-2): AAGVIQSPRHLIKEKRETATLKCYPIPRHDTVYWYQQGPGQDPQFLISFYEKMQSDKGSIPDRFSAQQFSDYHSELNMSSLELGDSALYFCASSKGQGAMDGYTFGSGTRLTVV.

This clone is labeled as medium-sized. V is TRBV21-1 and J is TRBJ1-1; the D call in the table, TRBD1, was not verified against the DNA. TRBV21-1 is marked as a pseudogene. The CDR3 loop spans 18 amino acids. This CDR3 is CASSKERGTGGPNTEAFF. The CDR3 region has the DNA TGTGCCAGCAGCAAAGAGAGGGGGACAGGGGGACCGAACACTGAAGCTTTCTTT.

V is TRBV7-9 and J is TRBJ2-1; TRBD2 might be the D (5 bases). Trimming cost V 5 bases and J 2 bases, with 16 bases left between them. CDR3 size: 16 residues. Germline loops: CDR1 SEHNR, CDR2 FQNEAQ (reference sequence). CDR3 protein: CASSPIWGVPYNEQFF. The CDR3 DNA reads TGTGCCAGCAGCCCCATTTGGGGAGTACCCTACAATGAGCAGTTCTTC.

The CDR3 protein is CASSIQGSGNTIYF. The CDR3, as DNA: TGTGCCAGCAGCATACAGGGGTCGGGAAACACCATATATTTT. This chain connects TRBV7-9 to TRBJ1-3, with TRBD1 matching 7 bases. Germline V gives CDR1 SEHNR, CDR2 FQNEAQ (reference sequence). With 5 bases clipped from V and 4 bases from J, the junction kept 5 bases outside the gene matches. The CDR3 length is 14 residues.